This T cell receptor (beta chain) appears in the sequencing data of a study of shared clonotypes between healthy human individuals. On this clone: Its antigen is currently unknown.

Regarding the study as a whole: Deeper or shallower sequencing was expected to change how clonotypes are shared among donors.

Each replicate PCR on the sorted subsets used around 200 ng DNA (approximately 33,000 T cell genomes). Profiling relied on immunoSEQ multiplex PCR, and the TCRdb table lists in-frame clones only, not all of them. The table records about 690,000 clones, roughly 91% of them present only once. Germline V lookup: CDR1 MDHEN, CDR2 SYDVKM. Trimming left V 1 base short and J 4 bases short, with 10 bases between. This CDR3 contains 14 residues. The chain combines TRBV28 with TRBJ1-2; D is ambiguous. Material: memory CD8+ T cells from PBMCs. The sample's subset: CD45RO+ cells pooled with CCR7-negative TemRA cells. The sequence came from a man between 18 and 29 years old in good health. Some clones in this sample may be carry-over from other donors' samples. The CDR3 region is CASSLLPRSYGYTF. In nucleotides, the CDR3 is TGTGCCAGCAGTTTATTACCCAGGAGCTATGGCTACACCTTC.